This T cell receptor beta chain derives from a study of breast tumors, draining lymph nodes, adjacent tissues. Axillary draining lymph nodes of breast cancer patients supplied the node samples. This clonotype was counted many times. What it recognizes is unknown. The CDR3 loop spans 13 amino acids. Germline V gives CDR1 SNHLY, CDR2 FYNNEI. The V and J ends lost 7 bases and 4 bases respectively, with 11 bases between them. TCRdb fed the multiplex PCR reads into MiXCR, producing one record per CDR3 protein. Of more than 250,000 distinct CDR3 sequences listed, about 30% are singletons. Findings of the study overall: Tumor TCR diversity was below lymph nodes but above nontumor tissue.

The gene calls are TRBV2 and TRBJ1-5; tentative D call: TRBD1 (5 bases). This TCR came from a female donor with breast cancer. Some clones in this sample may be carry-over from other donors' samples. The sample comprised axillary lymph node tissue. CDR3: CASMPDTNQPQHF. The CDR3 nucleotides read TGTGCCAGCATGCCGGACACAAATCAGCCCCAGCATTTT.